At least ten counts were recorded for the clone carrying this TCR beta chain. Antigen unknown. V was clipped by 5 bases and J by 0 bases, with 17 bases between them. Germline V CDR1 and CDR2: MNHEY, SVGAGI. The CDR3 has 16 amino acids. This sample was included in a study of T-cell reconstitution after alpha-beta-depleted transplantation in children. General study points: T-cell numbers and diversity, one year after transplant, stemmed largely from T cells that were newly produced.

A library of TCRbeta sequences, prepared with unique molecular identifiers, was generated. TCRdb re-called the PCR reads through MiXCR, storing one row per CDR3 protein. The sample has approximately 220,000 distinct CDR3 sequences, about 15% seen once. The TCR sequence derives from a male patient between 2 and 10 years old who had a stem cell transplant for acute lymphoblastic leukemia, so the T cells may come from the graft donor. The rearrangement uses TRBV6-5 and TRBJ2-7; D may be TRBD1 (5 bases). Material: PBMCs, mostly from graft donor cells, obtained 360 days after TCRalphabeta/CD19-depleted stem cell transplant. CDR3 residues: CASSTNLRGNSYEQYF. The CDR3 nucleotides read TGTGCCAGCAGTACTAATCTAAGGGGAAACTCCTACGAGCAGTACTTC.